This section outlines one T cell receptor beta chain sequence together with its context. These data are taken from a study of CD8 T cells in Susac syndrome. Reverse transcription of roughly 0.5 to 1 ug RNA used random hexamers. TCRdb reprocessed the immunoSEQ multiplex PCR reads via MiXCR and lists one record per CDR3 protein. This sample carries approximately 170,000 distinct CDR3 sequences, under 95% of them seen once, and the ten largest clones take around 0.079%. The CDR3 covers 16 residues. CDR1 is MNHNS, CDR2 SASEGT, per germline. V lost 5 bases, J lost 1 base, and 8 bases stayed unmatched. The J gene is TRBJ1-2, the V gene TRBV6-1; 9 nucleotides match TRBD1. This receptor was identified in a human donor in good health. Sample: CD4+ T cells from PBMCs. CDR3 coding DNA: TGTGCCAGCAGTCTCCTACAGGGGGCGGTTAACTATGGCTACACCTTC. Its protein is CASSLLQGAVNYGYTF.